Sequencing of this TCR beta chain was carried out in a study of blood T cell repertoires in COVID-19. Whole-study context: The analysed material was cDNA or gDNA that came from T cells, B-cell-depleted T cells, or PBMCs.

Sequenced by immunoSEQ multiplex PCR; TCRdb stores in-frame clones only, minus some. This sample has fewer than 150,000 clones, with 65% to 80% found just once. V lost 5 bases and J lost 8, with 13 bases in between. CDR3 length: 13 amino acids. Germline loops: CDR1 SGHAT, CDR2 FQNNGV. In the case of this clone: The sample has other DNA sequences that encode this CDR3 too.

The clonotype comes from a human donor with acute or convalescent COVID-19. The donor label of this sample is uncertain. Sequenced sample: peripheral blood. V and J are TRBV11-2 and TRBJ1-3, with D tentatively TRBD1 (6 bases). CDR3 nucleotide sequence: TGTGCCAGCAGCCATTGGGGGGGCCACACCATATATTTT. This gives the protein CASSHWGGHTIYF.